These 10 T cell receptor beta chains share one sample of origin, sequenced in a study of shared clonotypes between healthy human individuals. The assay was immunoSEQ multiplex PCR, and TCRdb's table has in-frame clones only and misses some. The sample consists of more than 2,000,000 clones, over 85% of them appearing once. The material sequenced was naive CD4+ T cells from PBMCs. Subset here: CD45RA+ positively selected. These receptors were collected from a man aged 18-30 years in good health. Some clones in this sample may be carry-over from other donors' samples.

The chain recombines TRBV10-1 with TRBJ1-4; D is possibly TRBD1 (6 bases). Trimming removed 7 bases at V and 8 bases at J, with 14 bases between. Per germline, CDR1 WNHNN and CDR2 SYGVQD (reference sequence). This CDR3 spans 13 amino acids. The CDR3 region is CASTRGLGEKLFF. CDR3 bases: TGCGCCAGCACCCGGGGGCTGGGCGAAAAACTGTTTTTT.

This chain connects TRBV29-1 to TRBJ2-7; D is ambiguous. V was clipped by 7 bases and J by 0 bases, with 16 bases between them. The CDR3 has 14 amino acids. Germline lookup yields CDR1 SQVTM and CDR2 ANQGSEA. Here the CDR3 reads CSAVGDMSSYEQYF. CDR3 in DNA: TGCAGCGCCGTCGGTGACATGAGCTCCTACGAGCAGTACTTC.

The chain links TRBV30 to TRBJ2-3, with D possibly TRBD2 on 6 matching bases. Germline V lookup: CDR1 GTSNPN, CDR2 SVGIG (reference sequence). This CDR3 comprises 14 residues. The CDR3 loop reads CAEGGTSSTDTQYF. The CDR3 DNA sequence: TGTGCGGAGGGCGGGACCTCTAGCACAGATACGCAGTATTTT. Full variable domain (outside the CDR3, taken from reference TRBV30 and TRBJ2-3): SQTIHQWPATLVQPVGSPLSLECTVEGTSNPNLYWYRQAAGRGLQLLFYSVGIGQISSEVPQNLSASRPQDRQFILSSKKLLLSDSGFYLCAEGGTSSTDTQYFGPGTRLTVL.

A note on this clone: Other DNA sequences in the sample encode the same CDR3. The CDR3 loop reads CASSEAGGGYGYTF. The CDR3 nucleotides read TGTGCCAGCAGTGAAGCGGGGGGCGGGTATGGCTACACCTTC. J is TRBJ1-2 and V is TRBV6-1, with D perhaps TRBD1 (6 bases). The ends were cut back, 0 bases at V and 5 bases at J, with 10 bases in the middle. The V gene's germline CDR1 is MNHNS and CDR2 SASEGT. This CDR3 contains 14 residues.

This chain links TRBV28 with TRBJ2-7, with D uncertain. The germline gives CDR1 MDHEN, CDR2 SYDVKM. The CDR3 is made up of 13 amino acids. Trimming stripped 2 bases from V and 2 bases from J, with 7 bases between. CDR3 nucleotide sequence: TGTGCCAGCAGTTTAACACAGCCCTACGAGCAGTACTTC. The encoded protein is CASSLTQPYEQYF.

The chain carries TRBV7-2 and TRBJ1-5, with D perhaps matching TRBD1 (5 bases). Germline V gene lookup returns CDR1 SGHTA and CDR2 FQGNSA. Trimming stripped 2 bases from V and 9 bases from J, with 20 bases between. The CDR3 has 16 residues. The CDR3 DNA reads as TGTGCCAGCAGCTTAAGGGTCGGGACCTTTGCCATGCCCCAGCATTTT. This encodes CASSLRVGTFAMPQHF.

CDR3 coding DNA: TGTGCCAGTAGTATAGAGCAAGGACAGGCAAAGATAGCCAAAAACATTCAGTACTTC. Residues: CASSIEQGQAKIAKNIQYF. The chain combines TRBV19 with TRBJ2-4; 7 bases match TRBD1. After removal of 0 bases from V and 0 bases from J, the junction contained 11 bases not matched to a gene. Germline CDR1 is LNHDA and CDR2 is SQIVND (reference sequence). This CDR3 has 19 amino acids. Together with reference TRBV19 and TRBJ2-4, the CDR3 gives the full variable domain: DGGITQSPKYLFRKEGQNVTLSCEQNLNHDAMYWYRQDPGQGLRLIYYSQIVNDFQKGDIAEGYSVSREKKESFPLTVTSAQKNPTAFYLCASSIEQGQAKIAKNIQYFGAGTRLSVL.

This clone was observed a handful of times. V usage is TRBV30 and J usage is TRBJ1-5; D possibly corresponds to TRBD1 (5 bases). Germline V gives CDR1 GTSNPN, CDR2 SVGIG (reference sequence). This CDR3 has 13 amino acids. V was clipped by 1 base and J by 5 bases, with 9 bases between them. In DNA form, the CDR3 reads TGTGCCTGGAGTGATTTGGGGGATCAGCCCCAGCATTTT. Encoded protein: CAWSDLGDQPQHF.

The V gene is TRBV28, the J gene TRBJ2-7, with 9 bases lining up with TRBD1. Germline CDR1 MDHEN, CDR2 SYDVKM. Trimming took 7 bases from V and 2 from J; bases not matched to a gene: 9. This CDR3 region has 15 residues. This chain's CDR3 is CASNKGQGLTYEQYF. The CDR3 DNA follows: TGTGCCAGCAACAAGGGACAGGGACTGACCTACGAGCAGTACTTC.

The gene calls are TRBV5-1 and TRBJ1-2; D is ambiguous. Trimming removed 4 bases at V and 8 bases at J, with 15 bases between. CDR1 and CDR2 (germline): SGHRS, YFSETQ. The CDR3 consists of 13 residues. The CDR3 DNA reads TGCGCCAGCAGCACGATCGGGCGGGAGGGCTACACCTTC. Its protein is CASSTIGREGYTF. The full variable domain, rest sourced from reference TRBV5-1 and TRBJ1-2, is KAGVTQTPRYLIKTRGQQVTLSCSPISGHRSVSWYQQTPGQGLQFLFEYFSETQRNKGNFPGRFSGRQFSNSRSEMNVSTLELGDSALYLCASSTIGREGYTFGSGTRLTVV.